This TCR beta chain appears in the sequencing data of a study of shared clonotypes between healthy human individuals. This CDR3 spans 16 amino acids. Germline V gives CDR1 LGHNT, CDR2 FRNRAP. Trimming cost V 0 bases and J 7 bases, with 16 bases left between them. TCRdb keeps only in-frame clones here, not all; method: immunoSEQ multiplex PCR. In the table there are 1.4 million or so clones, 98% to 99% of which are singletons. This chain links TRBV12-5 with TRBJ2-1, with a tentative D call TRBD1 (7 bases). Sequenced material: naive CD4+ T cells sorted from blood. Subset specified: CD45RA+ positively selected. The TCR comes from a young man in good health. The chain's CDR3 is CASGLVIARGENEQFF. CDR3 nucleotides: TGTGCTAGTGGTTTGGTAATCGCCAGGGGGGAAAATGAGCAGTTCTTC.